This T cell receptor beta chain stems from a study of tissue T cells after allogeneic stem cell transplantation. Study as a whole: Pathologist H&E review favored samples with visible lymphocytes for sequencing among multiple samples.

Sequencing used immunoSEQ multiplex PCR; TCRdb keeps in-frame clones, though not all of them. This sample carries hundreds of clones, approximately 80% of them seen once, and the ten largest clones take about 22%. This research-autopsy study prospectively enrolled adult allogeneic hematopoietic cell transplant recipients with steroid-refractory graft-versus-host disease. Per the germline V gene, CDR1 is LNHNV and CDR2 is YYDKDF (reference sequence). V was shortened by 5 bases and J by 0 bases, with 26 bases between the two germline ends. This CDR3 has 19 amino acids. Source: ileal tissue, taken at autopsy. This sequence originates from a female patient aged 18 to 55 with steroid-refractory graft-versus-host disease after an allogeneic stem cell transplant. Part of the T cells may come from the graft donor. The genes are TRBV15 and TRBJ2-7, with D perhaps matching TRBD2 (6 bases). The CDR3 here is CATSRTFKWVGLPSYEQYF. The CDR3 DNA follows: TGTGCCACCAGCCGTACTTTCAAGTGGGTGGGACTCCCCTCCTACGAGCAGTACTTC.